These 22 T cell receptor beta chains originate from one sample sequenced in a study of T cell responses to AZD1222 COVID-19 vaccine. The repertoire was sequenced with immunoSEQ multiplex PCR; TCRdb's copy has only in-frame clones and lacks some. In the table there are some 110,000 clones, about 90% of which are singletons. Sample: peripheral blood, taken 28 days after the second AZD1222 dose. The receptors come from an adult who received the AZD1222 COVID-19 vaccine.

The chain combines TRBV6-5 with TRBJ2-7, with a possible D match to TRBD1 (6 bases). Germline CDR1 MNHEY, CDR2 SVGAGI. This CDR3 region has 14 residues. Trimming removed 6 bases from V and 2 bases from J, with 14 bases in between. CDR3 nucleotide sequence: TGTGCCAGCAGACGCTGGACAGCCCCCTACGAGCAGTACTTC. This encodes CASRRWTAPYEQYF.

This chain uses TRBV11-2 with TRBJ2-1; the match to TRBD2 covers 7 bases. The junction had 13 bases not matched to a gene; V was cut back by 5 bases and J by 9 bases. This CDR3 has 15 residues. Germline V gene lookup returns CDR1 SGHAT and CDR2 FQNNGV. The DNA for the CDR3 is TGTGCCAGCAGCGTCGTCGGGGAGGGCCGGCGTGAGCAGTTCTTC. Protein product: CASSVVGEGRREQFF. Based on the CDR3 plus reference TRBV11-2 and TRBJ2-1, the full variable domain is EAGVAQSPRYKIIEKRQSVAFWCNPISGHATLYWYQQILGQGPKLLIQFQNNGVVDDSQLPKDRFSAERLKGVDSTLKIQPAKLEDSAVYLCASSVVGEGRREQFFGPGTRLTVL.

A few counts support this clone. The rearrangement links TRBV11-2 to TRBJ2-1; 7 nucleotides line up with TRBD1. The CDR3 extends over 15 amino acids. After removal of 5 bases from V and 8 bases from J, the junction contained 12 bases not matched to a gene. Germline V gene data show CDR1 as SGHAT and CDR2 as FQNNGV. This chain's CDR3 is CASSKPTGLGDEQFF. The DNA for the CDR3 is TGTGCCAGCAGCAAACCGACAGGGCTAGGAGATGAGCAGTTCTTC. The full variable domain, with the rest looked up from reference TRBV11-2 and TRBJ2-1, is EAGVAQSPRYKIIEKRQSVAFWCNPISGHATLYWYQQILGQGPKLLIQFQNNGVVDDSQLPKDRFSAERLKGVDSTLKIQPAKLEDSAVYLCASSKPTGLGDEQFFGPGTRLTVL.

The rearrangement joins TRBV5-1 to TRBJ2-1; 10 nucleotides line up with TRBD2. This CDR3 comprises 16 residues. Germline V gives CDR1 SGHRS, CDR2 YFSETQ. J lost 4 bases, V lost 0 bases, and 4 bases had no gene match. The CDR3 is CASSLASGRMYNEQFF. In DNA form, the CDR3 reads TGCGCCAGCAGCTTGGCTAGCGGGAGAATGTACAATGAGCAGTTCTTC. The whole variable domain, remainder taken from reference TRBV5-1 and TRBJ2-1, is KAGVTQTPRYLIKTRGQQVTLSCSPISGHRSVSWYQQTPGQGLQFLFEYFSETQRNKGNFPGRFSGRQFSNSRSEMNVSTLELGDSALYLCASSLASGRMYNEQFFGPGTRLTVL.

Points on this clone: The junction differs from germline at one of its ends, possibly a read error. In DNA form, the CDR3 reads TGTGCCAGCAGTGAGGGACACTCCGTTGTGGGCCGGGCATTT. Protein product: CASSEGHSVVGRAF. The chain employs TRBV2 and TRBJ1-1, with D possibly matching TRBD1 (6 bases). The CDR3 runs to 14 residues. Germline CDR1 is SNHLY and CDR2 is FYNNEI.

The chain employs TRBV3-1 (or the pseudogene TRBV3-2) and TRBJ1-2; the D gene is possibly TRBD1 (6 bases). CDR1 is LGHDT, CDR2 YNNKEL, per germline (reference sequence). CDR3 length: 14 amino acids. The V gene lost 4 bases and the J gene lost 5 bases, with 14 bases spanning the gap. Written as DNA, the CDR3 is TGTGCCAGCAGCCTTCCCGGGACACCGTATGGCTACACCTTC. Residues: CASSLPGTPYGYTF.

The rearrangement uses TRBV19 and TRBJ2-7; 10 bases are a match to TRBD1. The CDR3 runs 14 residues. V lost 3 bases, J lost 2 bases, and 1 base stayed unmatched. Germline values: CDR1 LNHDA, CDR2 SQIVND (reference sequence). CDR3 region: CASSIGTGAYEQYF. CDR3 DNA: TGTGCCAGTAGTATTGGGACAGGGGCCTACGAGCAGTACTTC.

In nucleotides, the CDR3 is TGCGCCGGGGGGGAGGGAAAGAGAGAGACCCAGTACTTC. Amino acid sequence: CAGGEGKRETQYF. V is TRBV23-1 and J is TRBJ2-5, with 7 bases aligning to TRBD2. TRBV23-1 is noted as an ORF with a role that remains uncertain. V lost 11 bases and J lost 4; bases outside the gene matches: 10. The CDR3 is 13 residues long.

The V call is TRBV2, the J call TRBJ2-5; 10 bases align to TRBD1. J was trimmed by 4 bases and V by 3 bases; bases with no gene match: 8. The germline V gene has CDR1 SNHLY and CDR2 FYNNEI. The CDR3 contains 16 residues. The CDR3 nucleotides read TGTGCCAGCAGTGACCAACTGACAGGGGGCGGAGAGACCCAGTACTTC. It is translated as CASSDQLTGGGETQYF.

The V call is TRBV5-1, the J call TRBJ1-4; 7 bases are a match to TRBD1. Germline loops: CDR1 SGHRS, CDR2 YFSETQ. V was clipped by 4 bases and J by 4 bases; unmatched bases: 7. CDR3 length: 15 residues. CDR3 sequence: CASSTGQANNEKLFF. The CDR3 bases are TGCGCCAGCAGCACCGGACAGGCGAATAATGAAAAACTGTTTTTT. Complete variable domain (other parts from reference TRBV5-1 and TRBJ1-4): KAGVTQTPRYLIKTRGQQVTLSCSPISGHRSVSWYQQTPGQGLQFLFEYFSETQRNKGNFPGRFSGRQFSNSRSEMNVSTLELGDSALYLCASSTGQANNEKLFFGSGTQLSVL.

J is TRBJ2-7 and V is TRBV12-3 or TRBV12-4, with 8 positions matching TRBD2. Trimming cost V 6 bases and J 6 bases; bases outside gene matches: 4. The CDR3 is 12 amino acids. The DNA of the CDR3 is TGTGCCAGCAGCCCCCTAGCGGGCGAGCAGTACTTC. This translates into CASSPLAGEQYF.

CDR3 protein: CATSRVGNHRELFF. Here the CDR3 DNA reads TGTGCCACCAGCAGAGTGGGGAACCACCGGGAGCTGTTTTTT. V usage is TRBV15 and J usage is TRBJ2-2; D is undetermined. CDR3 size: 14 residues. V was clipped by 1 base and J by 9 bases, with 12 bases between them. Germline assignment: CDR1 LNHNV and CDR2 YYDKDF (reference sequence).

This chain uses TRBV20-1 with TRBJ2-3; TRBD2 aligns across 9 bases. The CDR3 consists of 15 residues. V was clipped by 3 bases and J by 1 base; unmatched bases: 5. The germline gives CDR1 DFQATT, CDR2 SNEGSKA (reference sequence). CDR3 coding DNA: TGCAGTGCTAGTCCGACTAGCGGAGGCACAGATACGCAGTATTTT. Translated: CSASPTSGGTDTQYF.

The V and J genes are TRBV11-2 and TRBJ2-3; TRBD2 matches at 10 bases. Germline V lookup: CDR1 SGHAT, CDR2 FQNNGV. Unmatched junction bases numbered 7, after V lost 5 bases and J lost 2 bases. The CDR3 is 16 residues long. The CDR3 DNA sequence: TGTGCCAGCAGCCAAACAGCGGGAGGGTCCACAGATACGCAGTATTTT. As protein: CASSQTAGGSTDTQYF. The whole variable domain, filled in from reference TRBV11-2 and TRBJ2-3, reads EAGVAQSPRYKIIEKRQSVAFWCNPISGHATLYWYQQILGQGPKLLIQFQNNGVVDDSQLPKDRFSAERLKGVDSTLKIQPAKLEDSAVYLCASSQTAGGSTDTQYFGPGTRLTVL.

The chain combines TRBV27 with TRBJ1-5, with D uncertain. CDR1 and CDR2 from the germline V gene are MNHEY and SMNVEV (reference sequence). With 3 bases removed from V and 0 bases from J, the gap between germline ends came to 9 bases. The CDR3 contains 15 residues. The CDR3 DNA reads TGTGCCAGCAGTTTTAGCCTCGGTAGCAATCAGCCCCAGCATTTT. As protein: CASSFSLGSNQPQHF.

This chain links TRBV9 with TRBJ2-7; 8 nucleotides agree with TRBD1. The CDR3 is 15 amino acids. With V trimmed by 0 bases and J by 7 bases, 9 bases remained unmatched. The germline V gene encodes CDR1 SGDLS and CDR2 YYNGEE. DNA for the CDR3: TGTGCCAGCAGCGTAGAAGGACAGGGAGGTTGGGAGCAGTACTTC. It is translated as CASSVEGQGGWEQYF. The variable domain in full, completed from reference TRBV9 and TRBJ2-7, reads DSGVTQTPKHLITATGQRVTLRCSPRSGDLSVYWYQQSLDQGLQFLIQYYNGEERAKGNILERFSAQQFPDLHSELNLSSLELGDSALYFCASSVEGQGGWEQYFGPGTRLTVT.

V is TRBV28 and J is TRBJ2-1, with D unresolved. Germline CDR1 reads MDHEN; CDR2 reads SYDVKM. V gave up 2 bases and J gave up 7 bases, with 9 bases separating them. The CDR3 runs to 13 residues. CDR3 amino acids: CASSLETLNEQFF. CDR3 bases: TGTGCCAGCAGTTTAGAGACTCTTAATGAGCAGTTCTTC.

This clone was picked up one time. The gene calls are TRBV14 and TRBJ2-7; D remains unclear. Trimming removed 5 bases at V and 3 bases at J, with 5 bases between. CDR1 and CDR2 from the germline V gene are SGHDN and FVKESK. There are 11 residues in the CDR3. This CDR3 reads CASSNYYEQYF. The CDR3 bases are TGTGCCAGCAGCAATTACTACGAGCAGTACTTC.

This chain joins TRBV10-2 and TRBJ2-5; TRBD1 agrees at 9 bases. The CDR3 spans 18 residues. In germline, CDR1 is WSHSY, CDR2 SAAADI. V dropped 6 bases and J dropped 5; count of bases not matched to a gene: 19. CDR3 sequence: CASRTHRGRGEDQETQYF. The CDR3 nucleotides read TGCGCCAGCAGAACCCACAGGGGGCGAGGGGAGGATCAGGAGACCCAGTACTTC.

The rearrangement links TRBV19 to TRBJ2-1; D is ambiguous. The CDR3 loop spans 11 amino acids. The germline V and J ends were trimmed by 1 base and 11 bases, with 6 bases remaining between them. CDR1 is LNHDA, CDR2 SQIVND, per germline (reference sequence). The CDR3 DNA reads as TGTGCCAGTAGTATAGGGGCTCAGCAGTTCTTC. Its protein product is CASSIGAQQFF.

The chain is built from TRBV9 and TRBJ2-7; 7 bases align to TRBD2. V shed 3 bases, J shed 6 bases, and the junction held 9 bases outside the gene matches. Germline loops: CDR1 SGDLS, CDR2 YYNGEE. This CDR3 spans 14 amino acids. This chain's CDR3 is CASSASGAGFEQYF. The DNA of the CDR3 is TGTGCCAGCAGCGCTAGCGGAGCGGGATTCGAGCAGTACTTC. The variable domain in full, completed from reference TRBV9 and TRBJ2-7, reads DSGVTQTPKHLITATGQRVTLRCSPRSGDLSVYWYQQSLDQGLQFLIQYYNGEERAKGNILERFSAQQFPDLHSELNLSSLELGDSALYFCASSASGAGFEQYFGPGTRLTVT.

The chain combines TRBV3-1 (or the pseudogene TRBV3-2) with TRBJ1-2; weak D call: TRBD1 (6 bases). Trimming shortened V by 4 bases and J by 3 bases, and 12 bases separated the two germline ends. CDR1 is LGHDT and CDR2 is YNNKEL in the germline V gene (reference sequence). The CDR3 has 14 amino acids. CDR3 protein: CASSLGGGDYGYTF. CDR3 nucleotides: TGTGCCAGCAGCCTTGGGGGGGGCGACTATGGCTACACCTTC.